Listed below are T cell receptor beta chains from one sample, sequenced in a study of cytomegalovirus exposure and HLA in healthy donors. This table comes from immunoSEQ multiplex PCR, and its TCRdb copy is limited to in-frame clones, with some not included. The repertoire consists of 140,000 to 150,000 clones, with 65% to 85% occurring once and the leading ten covering 6.7%. Sequencing was done on a sample of PBMCs. These receptors came from a woman in her 40s in good health and CMV-seropositive. The CDR3 runs from the conserved cysteine through the conserved F or W. A D gene is named only where the DNA matches it firmly. Rows may omit the clone size; those that give it use once, few, many or a size class.

clone_size: .; d_call: TRBD1; cdr3_length: 15; j_call: TRBJ2-7; v_call: TRBV5-1; cdr3_nt: TGCGCCAGCAGCCCAGGACAGGGGACCACCTACGAGCAGTACTTC; cdr3_aa: CASSPGQGTTYEQYF
clone_size: .; d_call: .; cdr3_length: 13; j_call: TRBJ1-2; v_call: TRBV28; cdr3_nt: TGTGCCAGCAGTTTAGGGGGGTACTATGGCTACACCTTC; cdr3_aa: CASSLGGYYGYTF
clone_size: .; d_call: .; cdr3_length: 14; j_call: TRBJ1-5; v_call: TRBV19; cdr3_nt: TGTGCCAGTAGTATAATAACAGGCAATCAGCCCCAGCATTTT; cdr3_aa: CASSIITGNQPQHF
clone_size: .; d_call: TRBD1; cdr3_length: 19; j_call: TRBJ1-5; v_call: TRBV11-3; cdr3_nt: TGTGCCAGCAGCCACGCCCCGCTCGGACAGGGGGGGGGCAATCAGCCCCAGCATTTT; cdr3_aa: CASSHAPLGQGGGNQPQHF
clone_size: .; d_call: TRBD1; cdr3_length: 14; j_call: TRBJ1-2; v_call: TRBV2; cdr3_nt: TGTGCCAGCAAAAGCCGACAGGGGGCGGTCGGCTACACCTTC; cdr3_aa: CASKSRQGAVGYTF
clone_size: .; d_call: TRBD1; cdr3_length: 16; j_call: TRBJ1-6; v_call: TRBV6-1; cdr3_nt: TGTGCCAGCAGTGAGCGGGGACAGGGGACAGGATCACCCCTCCACTTT; cdr3_aa: CASSERGQGTGSPLHF
clone_size: .; d_call: TRBD1; cdr3_length: 15; j_call: TRBJ1-2; v_call: TRBV27; cdr3_nt: TGTGCCAGCAGTACGGGACAGGGATATAACTATGGCTACACCTTC; cdr3_aa: CASSTGQGYNYGYTF
clone_size: few; d_call: TRBD1; cdr3_length: 17; j_call: TRBJ1-6; v_call: TRBV28; cdr3_nt: TGTGCCAGCAGTTTATTCACCGGGACAGGGGGGAATTCACCCCTCCACTTT; cdr3_aa: CASSLFTGTGGNSPLHF
clone_size: once; d_call: .; cdr3_length: 11; j_call: TRBJ1-1; v_call: TRBV2; cdr3_nt: TGTGCCAGCACCCTTATAATTGAAGCTTTCTTT; cdr3_aa: CASTLIIEAFF
clone_size: .; d_call: TRBD2; cdr3_length: 13; j_call: TRBJ2-5; v_call: TRBV10-3; cdr3_nt: TGTGCCATCAGCGCGGGGGACCAAGAGACCCAGTACTTC; cdr3_aa: CAISAGDQETQYF
clone_size: .; d_call: .; cdr3_length: 13; j_call: TRBJ1-3; v_call: TRBV6-6; cdr3_nt: TGTGCCAGCAGTTTCCCTCAGGGAAACACCATATATTTT; cdr3_aa: CASSFPQGNTIYF
clone_size: .; d_call: .; cdr3_length: 14; j_call: TRBJ1-5; v_call: TRBV6-1; cdr3_nt: TGTGCCAGCAGTGAGCAGGCAGGGAATCAGCCCCAGCATTTT; cdr3_aa: CASSEQAGNQPQHF
clone_size: .; d_call: TRBD1; cdr3_length: 15; j_call: TRBJ1-6; v_call: TRBV7-6; cdr3_nt: TGTGCCAGCAGCGCGCAGGGGGCGCAGAATTCACCCCTCCACTTT; cdr3_aa: CASSAQGAQNSPLHF
clone_size: .; d_call: TRBD2; cdr3_length: 15; j_call: TRBJ2-1; v_call: TRBV2; cdr3_nt: TGTGCCAGCAGCGCCAGACTAGCGGCCTACAATGAGCAGTTCTTC; cdr3_aa: CASSARLAAYNEQFF
clone_size: .; d_call: TRBD2; cdr3_length: 15; j_call: TRBJ2-7; v_call: TRBV7-6; cdr3_nt: TGTGCCAGCAGCTTAGCGGGGGGGGTAGATGGCGAGCAGTACTTC; cdr3_aa: CASSLAGGVDGEQYF
clone_size: few; d_call: .; cdr3_length: 13; j_call: TRBJ1-3; v_call: TRBV9; cdr3_nt: TGTGCCAGCAGCCCCTATACTGGAAACACCATATATTTT; cdr3_aa: CASSPYTGNTIYF
clone_size: .; d_call: TRBD1; cdr3_length: 13; j_call: TRBJ1-1; v_call: TRBV5-4; cdr3_nt: TGTGCCAGCAGCTTAGGACAGGGGAATGAAGCTTTCTTT; cdr3_aa: CASSLGQGNEAFF
clone_size: .; d_call: .; cdr3_length: 18; j_call: TRBJ1-5; v_call: TRBV5-6; cdr3_nt: TGTGCCAGCAGCTCAGGCGGTAGGGAGGAGTCCCAAAATCAGCCCCAGCATTTT; cdr3_aa: CASSSGGREESQNQPQHF
clone_size: .; d_call: TRBD1; cdr3_length: 15; j_call: TRBJ2-5; v_call: TRBV11-1; cdr3_nt: TGTGCCAGCAGCCCATGGGACAGAAAAACTACGAAGCAGTACTTC; cdr3_aa: CASSPWDRKTTKQYF
clone_size: .; d_call: TRBD2; cdr3_length: 20; j_call: TRBJ2-2; v_call: TRBV4-1; cdr3_nt: TGCGCCAGCAGCCAAGCTTTAAAAGCGGGGGGGCCTTTCTTCACCGGGGAGCTGTTTTTT; cdr3_aa: CASSQALKAGGPFFTGELFF
clone_size: few; d_call: .; cdr3_length: 15; j_call: TRBJ1-1; v_call: TRBV6-1; cdr3_nt: TGTGCCAGCAGTGACCCCGGGGGTATGAGCACTGAAGCTTTCTTT; cdr3_aa: CASSDPGGMSTEAFF
clone_size: .; d_call: .; cdr3_length: 14; j_call: TRBJ1-1; v_call: TRBV6-1; cdr3_nt: TGTGCCAGCAACGCCGTGCGGGGTAGCACTGAAGCTTTCTTT; cdr3_aa: CASNAVRGSTEAFF
clone_size: .; d_call: .; cdr3_length: 15; j_call: TRBJ1-3; v_call: TRBV6-6; cdr3_nt: TGTGCCAGCAGTTACTCGTCAGATTCGGGAAACACCATATATTTT; cdr3_aa: CASSYSSDSGNTIYF
clone_size: .; d_call: .; cdr3_length: 14; j_call: TRBJ1-3; v_call: TRBV27; cdr3_nt: TGTGCCAGCAGTCTAACAGTTACTGGAAACACCATATATTTT; cdr3_aa: CASSLTVTGNTIYF
clone_size: few; d_call: TRBD1; cdr3_length: 15; j_call: TRBJ1-4; v_call: TRBV19; cdr3_nt: TGTGCCAGTAGTACTTCCGGGACAGGGGATGAAAAACTGTTTTTT; cdr3_aa: CASSTSGTGDEKLFF
clone_size: few; d_call: TRBD1; cdr3_length: 16; j_call: TRBJ2-1; v_call: TRBV5-4; cdr3_nt: TGTGCCAGCAGCTTGGTTTCGACAGGGGGCTACAATGAGCAGTTCTTC; cdr3_aa: CASSLVSTGGYNEQFF
clone_size: .; d_call: .; cdr3_length: 16; j_call: TRBJ1-4; v_call: TRBV7-2; cdr3_nt: TGTGCCAGCAGCCCCTTACTTCCCCGACGGGATGAAAAACTGTTTTTT; cdr3_aa: CASSPLLPRRDEKLFF
clone_size: .; d_call: .; cdr3_length: 16; j_call: TRBJ2-1; v_call: TRBV2; cdr3_nt: TGTGCCAGCAAGGGTGGGGGGGCCAGCTCCTACAATGAGCAGTTCTTC; cdr3_aa: CASKGGGASSYNEQFF
clone_size: .; d_call: TRBD1; cdr3_length: 14; j_call: TRBJ2-7; v_call: TRBV5-1; cdr3_nt: TGCGCCAGCAGCAGCGGGACAGGGACCGGCGAGCAGTACTTC; cdr3_aa: CASSSGTGTGEQYF
clone_size: few; d_call: TRBD2; cdr3_length: 14; j_call: TRBJ2-5; v_call: TRBV5-4; cdr3_nt: TGTGCCAGCAGCTTGTCGGGGGGGCTGGAGACCCAGTACTTC; cdr3_aa: CASSLSGGLETQYF
clone_size: .; d_call: .; cdr3_length: 15; j_call: TRBJ1-1; v_call: TRBV9; cdr3_nt: TGTGCCAGCTGCGTAGATGGGGGGTTGAACACTGAAGCTTTCTTT; cdr3_aa: CASCVDGGLNTEAFF
clone_size: .; d_call: TRBD1; cdr3_length: 14; j_call: TRBJ2-7; v_call: TRBV9; cdr3_nt: TGTGCCAGCAGCGTCGGACAGGGGGCCTACGAGCAGTACTTC; cdr3_aa: CASSVGQGAYEQYF
clone_size: .; d_call: .; cdr3_length: 13; j_call: TRBJ1-2; v_call: TRBV5-4; cdr3_nt: TGTGCCAGCAGCCTTGACCTAGACTATGGCTACACCTTC; cdr3_aa: CASSLDLDYGYTF
clone_size: .; d_call: .; cdr3_length: 13; j_call: TRBJ1-2; v_call: TRBV7-9; cdr3_nt: TGTGCCAGCAGCCAGAATCTTAACTATGGCTACACCTTC; cdr3_aa: CASSQNLNYGYTF
clone_size: .; d_call: TRBD2; cdr3_length: 15; j_call: TRBJ2-3; v_call: TRBV19; cdr3_nt: TGTGCCAGTAGTATGAGCGGGGGGGCCATGGATACGCAGTATTTT; cdr3_aa: CASSMSGGAMDTQYF
clone_size: .; d_call: TRBD1; cdr3_length: 13; j_call: TRBJ2-7; v_call: TRBV5-6; cdr3_nt: TGTGCCAGCAGCCCGGACAGGGCCTACGAGCAGTACTTC; cdr3_aa: CASSPDRAYEQYF
clone_size: .; d_call: TRBD1; cdr3_length: 12; j_call: TRBJ1-1; v_call: TRBV6-1; cdr3_nt: TGTGCCAGCAGTAGGACAGGGTTTGAAGCTTTCTTT; cdr3_aa: CASSRTGFEAFF
clone_size: .; d_call: .; cdr3_length: 14; j_call: TRBJ2-2; v_call: TRBV18; cdr3_nt: TGTGCCAGCTCACTCCCTAAGAACACCGGGGAGCTGTTTTTT; cdr3_aa: CASSLPKNTGELFF
clone_size: .; d_call: TRBD1; cdr3_length: 14; j_call: TRBJ1-2; v_call: TRBV7-9; cdr3_nt: TGTGCCAGCAGCTCGACAGGGAGCCCCTATGGCTACACCTTC; cdr3_aa: CASSSTGSPYGYTF
clone_size: few; d_call: .; cdr3_length: 17; j_call: TRBJ2-7; v_call: TRBV12-2; cdr3_nt: TGTGCAAGTCGCTTCCCTAAAATACCGCGGAGCTCCTACGAGCAGTACTTC; cdr3_aa: CASRFPKIPRSSYEQYF
clone_size: .; d_call: .; cdr3_length: 12; j_call: TRBJ2-7; v_call: TRBV2; cdr3_nt: TGTGCCAGCAGTGAAGGAACCTACGAGCAGTACTTC; cdr3_aa: CASSEGTYEQYF
clone_size: few; d_call: .; cdr3_length: 14; j_call: TRBJ2-7; v_call: TRBV5-1; cdr3_nt: TGCGCCAGCAGCTTAGAACAGAGCTCCTACGAGCAGTACTTC; cdr3_aa: CASSLEQSSYEQYF
clone_size: once; d_call: TRBD1; cdr3_length: 18; j_call: TRBJ1-1; v_call: TRBV5-4; cdr3_nt: TGTGCCAGCAGCTCTCTAAATTCCCCGGGACAGGGTTACACTGAAGCTTTCTTT; cdr3_aa: CASSSLNSPGQGYTEAFF